These 29 T cell receptor beta chains were sequenced from one sample in a study of cytomegalovirus exposure and HLA in healthy donors. The table came from immunoSEQ multiplex PCR; TCRdb's copy has only in-frame clones and leaves some out. This repertoire shows approximately 160,000 clones, 85% to 90% found once; its top ten account for approximately 10%. The sequencing sample was made of PBMCs. The receptors originated from a woman under 30 in good health and CMV-seropositive.

The chain joins TRBV11-2 to TRBJ2-5; 10 nucleotides align to TRBD2. Per the germline V gene, CDR1 is SGHAT and CDR2 is FQNNGV. The ends lost 5 bases at V and 2 bases at J; junction bases unmatched: 8. The CDR3 runs 16 residues. The CDR3 bases are TGTGCCAGCAGCCAACGGACTAGCGGCTTACAAGAGACCCAGTACTTC. Translated: CASSQRTSGLQETQYF.

J is TRBJ1-4 and V is TRBV28; perhaps TRBD1 as D (5 bases). This CDR3 contains 13 residues. CDR1 is MDHEN, CDR2 SYDVKM, per germline. V lost 8 bases to trimming and J lost 5 bases, with 12 bases between them. CDR3: CASQTVLNEKLFF. In DNA form, the CDR3 reads TGTGCCAGCCAGACAGTCTTAAATGAAAAACTGTTTTTT.

This chain joins TRBV7-9 and TRBJ1-1; no firm D call. CDR3 length equals 16 residues. Per germline, CDR1 SEHNR and CDR2 FQNEAQ (reference sequence). V was shortened by 1 base and J by 6 bases, with 18 bases between the two germline ends. The CDR3 DNA sequence: TGTGCCAGCAGCTTAGAGGAAGGACTAGGGTCAGCTGAAGCTTTCTTT. Translation gives CASSLEEGLGSAEAFF.

The chain joins TRBV20-1 to TRBJ2-5; 8 bases fit TRBD1. CDR3 length: 11 amino acids. Germline CDR1 DFQATT, CDR2 SNEGSKA (reference sequence). V dropped 8 bases and J dropped 5; count of bases not matched to a gene: 4. CDR3 residues: CSHRGRETQYF. In DNA, the CDR3 is TGCAGTCACAGGGGGAGGGAGACCCAGTACTTC.

As concerns this clone: Sequence at one end of the junction differs from germline and may be a read error. The same CDR3 also results from other DNA sequences found in this sample. This chain joins TRBV29-1 and TRBJ2-5, with D unresolved. This CDR3 region has 11 residues. Germline V gene sequence: CDR1 SQVTM, CDR2 ANQGSEA. The CDR3 reads CSVEGAETQYF. CDR3 DNA: TGCAGCGTAGAAGGCGCGGAGACCCAGTACTTC.

The chain uses TRBV5-1 and TRBJ2-1; 9 bases are a match to TRBD2. This CDR3 is built from 16 residues. V was pared by 5 bases and J by 5 bases, with 11 bases of the junction left unmatched. Germline-derived CDR1 and CDR2 are SGHRS and YFSETQ. CDR3 in DNA: TGCGCCAGCAGGAGAGTAGCGGGAGTCGGGGACAATGAGCAGTTCTTC. This codes for CASRRVAGVGDNEQFF.

CDR3 in DNA: TGCGCCAGCAGCTATGAATCCCCCGAGGGAGGCGAGCAGTACTTC. Its protein product is CASSYESPEGGEQYF. This sequence joins TRBV5-1 and TRBJ2-7, with TRBD2 as a possible D gene (6 bases). V lost 3 bases to trimming and J lost 6 bases, with 19 bases between them. Germline values: CDR1 SGHRS, CDR2 YFSETQ. The CDR3 spans 15 residues.

The chain employs TRBV7-9 and TRBJ2-2; no clear D gene. Germline V lookup: CDR1 SEHNR, CDR2 FQNEAQ (reference sequence). V was shortened by 6 bases and J by 3 bases, with 8 bases between the two germline ends. This CDR3 region has 13 residues. The CDR3 reads CASSDTYTGELFF. The CDR3 nucleotides are TGTGCCAGCAGTGACACTTACACCGGGGAGCTGTTTTTT.

The chain employs TRBV6-1 and TRBJ1-1; a possible D gene is TRBD1 (6 bases). The CDR3 consists of 13 residues. The V end lost 7 bases, the J end lost 5 bases, and 14 bases lay between the germline ends. Germline assignment: CDR1 MNHNS and CDR2 SASEGT. CDR3 DNA sequence: TGTGCCAGCAAAACAGGGCTGCAGACTGAAGCTTTCTTT. Amino acids: CASKTGLQTEAFF.

The chain has TRBV5-1 and TRBJ2-7; possible D gene TRBD2, 6 bases. Deletions cut 0 bases from V and 1 base from J, with 11 bases between. Germline lookup yields CDR1 SGHRS and CDR2 YFSETQ. The CDR3 sequence is 15 residues long. The CDR3 DNA reads TGCGCCAGCAGCTTGGCGGTAGGGAGGTCCTACGAGCAGTACTTC. Translation gives CASSLAVGRSYEQYF.

This rearrangement joins TRBV29-1 to TRBJ2-3; 7 bases agree with TRBD2. Looked up from germline, CDR1 is SQVTM and CDR2 is ANQGSEA. The CDR3 sequence is 15 residues long. After removal of 8 bases from V and 5 bases from J, the junction contained 16 bases not matched to a gene. The CDR3 here is CSHLSGAGRGDTQYF. CDR3 coding DNA: TGCAGCCACCTAAGCGGTGCAGGGAGGGGAGATACGCAGTATTTT.

The chain carries TRBV9 and TRBJ1-1, with D uncertain. V was trimmed by 6 bases and J by 0 bases, leaving 12 bases between them. The CDR3 has 14 amino acids. Germline CDR1 SGDLS, CDR2 YYNGEE. CDR3 amino acids: CASKPGTMNTEAFF. In DNA form, the CDR3 reads TGTGCCAGCAAGCCGGGAACTATGAACACTGAAGCTTTCTTT.

The rearrangement links TRBV4-1 to TRBJ2-3; D gene uncertain. Trimming pared 3 bases from V and 3 bases from J, leaving 10 bases between. Germline V CDR1 and CDR2: MGHRA, YSYEKL. The CDR3 totals 14 residues. The CDR3 nucleotides read TGCGCCAGCAGCCAGGCCAGTTGGACAGATACGCAGTATTTT. It codes for CASSQASWTDTQYF.

The chain is built from TRBV28 and TRBJ1-5; D may be TRBD1 (5 bases). The germline CDR1 and CDR2 sequences are MDHEN and SYDVKM. There are 12 residues in the CDR3. The V end lost 3 bases, the J end lost 6 bases, and 6 bases lay between the germline ends. CDR3 loop: CASSFRVQPQHF. The CDR3 DNA reads TGTGCCAGCAGTTTCAGGGTTCAGCCCCAGCATTTT.

This clone was detected only once. V is TRBV28 and J is TRBJ1-2; a weak D match, TRBD1 (6 bases). The CDR3 spans 15 residues. Per the germline V gene, CDR1 is MDHEN and CDR2 is SYDVKM. The V and J ends lost 4 bases and 6 bases respectively, with 18 bases between them. This CDR3 reads CASSYSDLGADGYTF. The CDR3 coding sequence is TGTGCCAGCAGTTACTCGGACCTGGGGGCTGATGGCTACACCTTC.

The chain combines TRBV6-6 with TRBJ1-4; TRBD1 aligns across 9 bases. The junction had 9 bases not matched to a gene; V was cut back by 5 bases and J by 8 bases. Germline CDR1 and CDR2: MNHNY and SVGAGI (reference sequence). The CDR3 consists of 15 residues. The CDR3 here is CASSAKGQGKEKLFF. Here the CDR3 DNA reads TGTGCCAGCAGTGCTAAGGGACAGGGAAAGGAAAAACTGTTTTTT.

This chain joins TRBV6-5 and TRBJ2-1; a possible D gene is TRBD2 (5 bases). The V end was cut by 5 bases, the J end by 3 bases, with 8 bases between. Looked up from germline, CDR1 is MNHEY and CDR2 is SVGAGI. The CDR3 runs to 13 residues. CDR3 sequence: CASSVGVYNEQFF. The DNA for the CDR3 is TGTGCCAGCAGTGTCGGGGTCTACAATGAGCAGTTCTTC.

The table lists this clone with a count of one. CDR3 in amino acids: CASSFSGTGFYGYTF. As DNA, the CDR3 is TGTGCCAGCAGTTTTTCGGGGACAGGGTTTTATGGCTACACCTTC. This chain uses TRBV28 with TRBJ1-2, with 9 nucleotides matching TRBD1. The germline gives CDR1 MDHEN, CDR2 SYDVKM. The CDR3 is 15 residues long. V lost 3 bases, J lost 5 bases, and 7 bases stayed unmatched.

The rearrangement links TRBV5-1 to TRBJ2-7; 7 bases map to TRBD1. The V gene end was trimmed by 3 bases and the J gene end by 4 bases; junction bases not matched to a gene: 4. This CDR3 is built from 13 residues. The germline CDR1 and CDR2 sequences are SGHRS and YFSETQ. CDR3 DNA sequence: TGCGCCAGCAGCTCCAGGGGACAGTACGAGCAGTACTTC. This translates into CASSSRGQYEQYF.

This chain links TRBV30 with TRBJ2-2; the match to TRBD2 covers 7 bases. The germline CDR1 and CDR2 sequences are GTSNPN and SVGIG (reference sequence). This CDR3 region has 15 residues. The ends lost 2 bases at V and 7 bases at J; junction bases unmatched: 10. The CDR3 DNA follows: TGTGCCTGGAGTCCCCGGGGGGAGATCGGCGGGGAGCTGTTTTTT. As protein: CAWSPRGEIGGELFF.

The chain recombines TRBV10-2 with TRBJ1-1, with D perhaps matching TRBD1 (5 bases). Germline V gene sequence: CDR1 WSHSY, CDR2 SAAADI. The CDR3 spans 13 residues. V lost 8 bases and J lost 4, with 14 bases in between. The CDR3, as DNA: TGCGCCAGCGAAAGGGGAGGGAGCACTGAAGCTTTCTTT. Translated, it gives CASERGGSTEAFF.

The J gene is TRBJ2-3, the V gene TRBV11-3, with D possibly being TRBD1 (6 bases). Between the trimmed V and J ends, which lost 1 base and 5 bases, there was a span of 13 bases. Germline V gene data show CDR1 as SGHNT and CDR2 as YENEEA. The CDR3 loop spans 15 amino acids. CDR3 DNA sequence: TGTGCCAGCAGCTTAGCTCAGGGGATGGGAGATACGCAGTATTTT. Amino acids: CASSLAQGMGDTQYF.

The V gene is TRBV10-3, the J gene TRBJ2-2, with D unclear. This CDR3 has 14 residues. Germline loops: CDR1 ENHRY, CDR2 SYGVKD. Trimming left V 2 bases short and J 1 base short, with 5 bases between. The CDR3 nucleotides read TGTGCCATCAGTGAGGTCGGGAACACCGGGGAGCTGTTTTTT. Protein product: CAISEVGNTGELFF.

V usage is TRBV15 and J usage is TRBJ2-5, with 7 bases lining up with TRBD2. CDR1 is LNHNV, CDR2 YYDKDF, per germline (reference sequence). The CDR3 consists of 18 residues. Losses at the gene ends were 0 bases for V and 2 bases for J; bases not matched to a gene: 12. This CDR3 is CATSRDSLLAEQQETQYF. The CDR3, as DNA: TGTGCCACCAGCAGAGATTCCTTGCTAGCGGAGCAACAAGAGACCCAGTACTTC.

J is TRBJ2-5 and V is TRBV19; TRBD2 agrees at 9 bases. This CDR3 contains 17 residues. J lost 3 bases, V lost 3 bases, and 11 bases had no gene match. Germline values: CDR1 LNHDA, CDR2 SQIVND (reference sequence). The CDR3 region has the DNA TGTGCCAGTAGTATTTCCTCAGGACTAGCGAACGAAGAGACCCAGTACTTC. The encoded protein is CASSISSGLANEETQYF.

The genes are TRBV2 and TRBJ2-7, with 10 positions matching TRBD2. Germline values: CDR1 SNHLY, CDR2 FYNNEI. The CDR3 loop spans 17 amino acids. V lost 11 bases to trimming and J lost 3 bases; unmatched junction nucleotides: 19. CDR3 protein: CAGGSSLAGGSFYEQYF. In DNA form, the CDR3 reads TGTGCCGGCGGCTCTTCCTTAGCGGGAGGCTCCTTCTACGAGCAGTACTTC.

This clone was seen only once. The V call is TRBV19, the J call TRBJ2-2; 8 positions match TRBD1. The germline CDR1 and CDR2 sequences are LNHDA and SQIVND (reference sequence). J gave up 6 bases and V 5 bases, and 5 bases lay outside the gene matches. CDR3 length: 14 residues. CDR3 loop: CASSGQGASGELFF. The DNA for the CDR3 is TGTGCCAGTAGTGGCCAGGGGGCCTCCGGGGAGCTGTTTTTT.

The V gene is TRBV14, the J gene TRBJ1-2, with TRBD1 matching over 12 bases. From germline, CDR1 is SGHDN and CDR2 FVKESK. The J segment lost 1 base and the V segment lost 2 bases, leaving 14 bases of the junction unmatched. CDR3 length equals 20 residues. The CDR3 DNA follows: TGTGCCAGCAGCCAATCCCGCAGACCGGGACAGGGGGCGCTTAACTATGGCTACACCTTC. It specifies CASSQSRRPGQGALNYGYTF.

J is TRBJ1-1 and V is TRBV19, with D unclear. This CDR3 spans 11 amino acids. V lost 10 bases, J lost 1 base, and 7 bases lay in between. The germline V gene has CDR1 LNHDA and CDR2 SQIVND (reference sequence). CDR3 bases: TGTGCCACCCGGGGGAACACTGAAGCTTTCTTT. Amino acids: CATRGNTEAFF. The full variable domain, in which reference TRBV19 and TRBJ1-1 provide the parts outside the CDR3, is DGGITQSPKYLFRKEGQNVTLSCEQNLNHDAMYWYRQDPGQGLRLIYYSQIVNDFQKGDIAEGYSVSREKKESFPLTVTSAQKNPTAFYLCATRGNTEAFFGQGTRLTVV.